The present T cell receptor (beta chain) was sequenced within a study of T cells in women clearing cervical HPV infection. The overall study: Case blood drawn at lesion detection; control blood after infection cleared. Study-wide findings and caveats: CIN3+ cases had significantly higher TCR richness than controls; evenness did not differ.

From germline, CDR1 is DFQATT and CDR2 SNEGSKA (reference sequence). CDR3 length: 15 amino acids. A word on this clone: Its antigen is unknown. The read gets to within 3 residues of the CDR3 end, and the germline J gene fills in the rest.

Genomic DNA, averaging roughly 1,200 ng per sample, yielded TCR beta CDR3 via immunoSEQ. Data came from immunoSEQ multiplex PCR; TCRdb stores just in-frame clones and leaves some out. Here the sample table reports tens of thousands of clones. V gene TRBV20-1 combines with J gene TRBJ2-3; a weak D match, TRBD1 (5 bases). Sequenced sample: blood buffy coat. This receptor was identified in a woman aged 18-70 years with a cervical HPV16 infection that either progressed to CIN3+ or cleared (not recorded which). The DNA read from the CDR3 is TGCAGTGCGCCCCCCGTGGGCAGGGCAAAAGAGACG. It specifies CSAPPVGRAKET. The complete CDR3 reads CSAPPVGRAKETQYF.